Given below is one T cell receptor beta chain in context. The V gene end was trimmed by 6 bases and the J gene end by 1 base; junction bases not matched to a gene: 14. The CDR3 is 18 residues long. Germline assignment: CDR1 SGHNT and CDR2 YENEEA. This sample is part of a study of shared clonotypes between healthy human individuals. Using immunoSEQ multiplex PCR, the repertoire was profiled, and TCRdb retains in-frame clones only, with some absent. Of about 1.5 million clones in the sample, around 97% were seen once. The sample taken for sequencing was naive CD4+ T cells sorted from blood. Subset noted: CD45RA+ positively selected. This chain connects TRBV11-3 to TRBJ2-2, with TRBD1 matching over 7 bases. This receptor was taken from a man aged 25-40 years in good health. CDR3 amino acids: CASSSRQGSRGNTGELFF. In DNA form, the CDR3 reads TGTGCCAGCAGTTCTAGACAGGGTTCAAGGGGGAACACCGGGGAGCTGTTTTTT.